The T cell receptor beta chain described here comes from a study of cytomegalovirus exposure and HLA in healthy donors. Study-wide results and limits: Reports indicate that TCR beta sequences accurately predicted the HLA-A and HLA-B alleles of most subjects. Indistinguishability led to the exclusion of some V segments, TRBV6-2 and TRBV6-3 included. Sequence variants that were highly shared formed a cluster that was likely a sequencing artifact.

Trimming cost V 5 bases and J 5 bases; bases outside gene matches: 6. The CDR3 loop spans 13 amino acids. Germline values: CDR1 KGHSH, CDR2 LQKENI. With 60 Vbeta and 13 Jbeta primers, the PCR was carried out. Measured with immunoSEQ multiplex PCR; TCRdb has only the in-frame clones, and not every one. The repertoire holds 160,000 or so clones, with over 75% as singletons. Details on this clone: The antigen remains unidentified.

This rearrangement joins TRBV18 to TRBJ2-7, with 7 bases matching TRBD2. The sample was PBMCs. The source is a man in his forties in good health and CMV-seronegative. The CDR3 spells CASSSGGGNEQYF. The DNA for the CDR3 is TGTGCCAGCTCATCTGGGGGGGGGAACGAGCAGTACTTC.